This T cell receptor (beta chain) was recovered during a study of shared clonotypes between healthy human individuals. Study at large: Ranging from 18 to 49 in age, donors were a couple of women and a few men. CD8 memory received one plate per donor, CD8 naive two, CD4 memory three and CD4 naive three.

The V end was cut by 1 base, the J end by 0 bases, with 8 bases between. The CDR3 spans 14 residues. The germline V gene has CDR1 SGHKS and CDR2 YYEKEE (reference sequence). As for this clone: The antigen remains unidentified.

General study results and limits: The sharing of around 5% of naive CD4 clonotypes was seen across several donors.

Assay used: immunoSEQ multiplex PCR; TCRdb lists only in-frame clones, some missing. The sample consists of fewer than 850,000 clones, 90% of them appearing once. CD8 memory combined CD45RO+ cells with CCR7-negative CD45RA+ TemRA cells. The origin of this receptor is a man between 18 and 29 years old in good health. Some clones in this sample may be carry-over from other donors' samples. The genes are TRBV5-5 and TRBJ2-7, with D unresolved. Input material: memory CD8+ T cells from PBMCs. Subset denoted: CD45RO+ cells pooled with CCR7-negative TemRA cells. In nucleotides, the CDR3 is TGTGCCAGCAGCTTGAGGCAGATCTCCTACGAGCAGTACTTC. Translating gives CASSLRQISYEQYF.